These T cell receptor beta chains were read from a single sample in a study of blood T cell repertoires in COVID-19. Measured with immunoSEQ multiplex PCR; TCRdb has only the in-frame clones, and not every one. The table records 250,000 to 300,000 clones, roughly 80% of them present only once. Sequencing was carried out using peripheral blood. Receptor source: a man aged 55 to 70 with acute or convalescent COVID-19. Both conserved end residues are part of each CDR3. A D gene is named only where the DNA matches it firmly. The size entry is marked missing in some rows and otherwise reads once, few, many or a size class.

abundance: -
d_gene: -
j_gene: TRBJ1-4
v_gene: TRBV28
CDR3nt: TGTGCCAGCAGTTTCGACTCGTATGAAAAACTGTTTTTT
CDR3aa: CASSFDSYEKLFF

abundance: -
d_gene: TRBD2
j_gene: TRBJ2-1
v_gene: TRBV7-9
CDR3nt: TGTGCCAGCAGCTTAGGCTTGGGACTAGCGGGACCTACCTACAATGAGCAGTTCTTC
CDR3aa: CASSLGLGLAGPTYNEQFF

abundance: -
d_gene: -
j_gene: TRBJ2-7
v_gene: TRBV6-5
CDR3nt: TGTGCCAGCAGTCCCCAACCCAGGGTTTCCTACGAGCAGTACTTC
CDR3aa: CASSPQPRVSYEQYF

abundance: few
d_gene: -
j_gene: TRBJ1-6
v_gene: TRBV3-1/TRBV3-2
CDR3nt: TGTGCCAGCAGCCCCAGGCAGGCTTCACCCCTCCACTTT
CDR3aa: CASSPRQASPLHF

abundance: -
d_gene: TRBD2
j_gene: TRBJ2-7
v_gene: TRBV5-1
CDR3nt: TGCGCCAGCAGCCCCGGGGGGGCGGTATACGAGCAGTACTTC
CDR3aa: CASSPGGAVYEQYF

abundance: -
d_gene: -
j_gene: TRBJ2-7
v_gene: TRBV7-9
CDR3nt: TGTGCCAGCAGCCCCCCCTCAGGATATCACGTCCACGAGCAGTACTTC
CDR3aa: CASSPPSGYHVHEQYF

abundance: -
d_gene: TRBD2
j_gene: TRBJ2-7
v_gene: TRBV18
CDR3nt: TGTGCCAGCTCCCCAGGCCGGACTAGCGGGGGGGCTTACGAGCAGTACTTC
CDR3aa: CASSPGRTSGGAYEQYF

abundance: -
d_gene: TRBD1
j_gene: TRBJ2-7
v_gene: TRBV30
CDR3nt: TGTGCCTGGAGTGTAGGGTTACAGGGGGCGTACGAGCAGTACTTC
CDR3aa: CAWSVGLQGAYEQYF

abundance: -
d_gene: TRBD1
j_gene: TRBJ1-2
v_gene: TRBV29-1
CDR3nt: TGCAGCGTGGTGGACAGGGGAGGTTTTGGCTACACCTTC
CDR3aa: CSVVDRGGFGYTF

abundance: -
d_gene: TRBD1
j_gene: TRBJ1-2
v_gene: TRBV18
CDR3nt: TGTGCCAGCTCACCCCCGACAGGGGGCAATAGCTACACCTTC
CDR3aa: CASSPPTGGNSYTF

abundance: -
d_gene: TRBD1
j_gene: TRBJ2-7
v_gene: TRBV5-1
CDR3nt: TGCGCCAGCAGCTCAGGACAGGGGGCTACTTACTACGAGCAGTACTTC
CDR3aa: CASSSGQGATYYEQYF

abundance: once
d_gene: TRBD1
j_gene: TRBJ2-1
v_gene: TRBV18
CDR3nt: TGTGCCAGTCAACCGGGACAGGAATTTAGCTCCTACAATGAGCAGTTCTTC
CDR3aa: CASQPGQEFSSYNEQFF

abundance: -
d_gene: TRBD1
j_gene: TRBJ2-7
v_gene: TRBV4-1
CDR3nt: TGCGCCAGCAGCCAAGCCAGGGGGCGACTTTCCTACGAGCAGTACTTC
CDR3aa: CASSQARGRLSYEQYF

abundance: -
d_gene: TRBD1
j_gene: TRBJ2-7
v_gene: TRBV27
CDR3nt: TGTGCCAGCAGCCCCCTCCGGGACAGGGGTCACGAGCAGTACTTC
CDR3aa: CASSPLRDRGHEQYF

abundance: -
d_gene: -
j_gene: TRBJ1-4
v_gene: TRBV2
CDR3nt: TGTGCCAGCAGTCTCACAGGGATCAGGACTAATGAAAAACTGTTTTTT
CDR3aa: CASSLTGIRTNEKLFF

abundance: -
d_gene: -
j_gene: TRBJ2-7
v_gene: TRBV25-1
CDR3nt: TGTGCCAGCAGCCCTACAGGTTTTTACGAGCAGTACTTC
CDR3aa: CASSPTGFYEQYF

abundance: -
d_gene: TRBD2
j_gene: TRBJ2-2
v_gene: TRBV6-5
CDR3nt: TGTGCCAGCAGGCCTACCACTAGCGGGGCCGGGGAGCTGTTTTTT
CDR3aa: CASRPTTSGAGELFF

abundance: -
d_gene: TRBD2
j_gene: TRBJ2-3
v_gene: TRBV9
CDR3nt: TGTGCCAGCAGCGTTGGGACTAGCGGGGGGGCCGGCACAGATACGCAGTATTTT
CDR3aa: CASSVGTSGGAGTDTQYF

abundance: -
d_gene: -
j_gene: TRBJ2-5
v_gene: TRBV6-5
CDR3nt: TGTGCCAGCAAGAGCCTAGCGTTCTTCCAAGAGACCCAGTACTTC
CDR3aa: CASKSLAFFQETQYF

abundance: -
d_gene: -
j_gene: TRBJ2-5
v_gene: TRBV7-9
CDR3nt: TGTGCCAGCAGTATGGGAGGAGGAGAGACCCAGTACTTC
CDR3aa: CASSMGGGETQYF

abundance: -
d_gene: TRBD2
j_gene: TRBJ2-1
v_gene: TRBV4-3
CDR3nt: TGCGCCAGCAGCCAAGACTTCAGGACTAGCGGGAGCGGGGAGCAGTTCTTC
CDR3aa: CASSQDFRTSGSGEQFF

abundance: -
d_gene: -
j_gene: TRBJ2-1
v_gene: TRBV28
CDR3nt: TGTGCCAGCAGTCCGGGTAGTGTCGACTACAATGAGCAGTTCTTC
CDR3aa: CASSPGSVDYNEQFF

abundance: -
d_gene: TRBD1
j_gene: TRBJ2-7
v_gene: TRBV5-1
CDR3nt: TGCGCCAGCAGCCCGTTTACAGGGGGCGAGCAGTACTTC
CDR3aa: CASSPFTGGEQYF

abundance: -
d_gene: TRBD2
j_gene: TRBJ2-1
v_gene: TRBV11-2
CDR3nt: TGTGCCAGCAGCTTAGCGGCTAGCGGGAACTACAATGAGCAGTTCTTC
CDR3aa: CASSLAASGNYNEQFF

abundance: -
d_gene: -
j_gene: TRBJ1-1
v_gene: TRBV12-3/TRBV12-4
CDR3nt: TGTGCCAGCCTTGGTACAGGGAACACTGAAGCTTTCTTT
CDR3aa: CASLGTGNTEAFF

abundance: -
d_gene: TRBD2
j_gene: TRBJ2-1
v_gene: TRBV6-2/TRBV6-3
CDR3nt: TGTGCCAGCAGCTCCTACCGGACTAGCGAGAATGAGCAGTTCTTC
CDR3aa: CASSSYRTSENEQFF

abundance: -
d_gene: TRBD2
j_gene: TRBJ2-3
v_gene: TRBV7-3
CDR3nt: TGTGCCAGCAGCTTATTAGCGGGGGGGCGAATAGATACGCAGTATTTT
CDR3aa: CASSLLAGGRIDTQYF

abundance: -
d_gene: -
j_gene: TRBJ1-3
v_gene: TRBV10-2
CDR3nt: TGCGCCAGCAAACATCGTCCAACCTTCTCTGGAAACACCATATATTTT
CDR3aa: CASKHRPTFSGNTIYF

abundance: -
d_gene: -
j_gene: TRBJ2-1
v_gene: TRBV28
CDR3nt: TGTGCCAGCAGAGCAGGTTCCTACAATGAGCAGTTCTTC
CDR3aa: CASRAGSYNEQFF

abundance: -
d_gene: TRBD2
j_gene: TRBJ2-5
v_gene: TRBV11-2
CDR3nt: TGTGCCAGCAGCTTGGGTCTAGCGGGAATTCCCCAAGAGACCCAGTACTTC
CDR3aa: CASSLGLAGIPQETQYF

abundance: -
d_gene: TRBD2
j_gene: TRBJ2-1
v_gene: TRBV2
CDR3nt: TGTGCCAGCAGGGGGACTAGCGGGTTCTATGAGCAGTTCTTC
CDR3aa: CASRGTSGFYEQFF

abundance: -
d_gene: TRBD1
j_gene: TRBJ2-7
v_gene: TRBV28
CDR3nt: TGTGCCAGCAGTTTTCTGGGACAGGGCTCCTACGAGCAGTACTTC
CDR3aa: CASSFLGQGSYEQYF

abundance: -
d_gene: TRBD1
j_gene: TRBJ1-4
v_gene: TRBV14
CDR3nt: TGTGCCAGCAGCCCCACACAGGGGGCGTGGGAAAAACTGTTTTTT
CDR3aa: CASSPTQGAWEKLFF

abundance: -
d_gene: -
j_gene: TRBJ1-2
v_gene: TRBV19
CDR3nt: TGTGCCAGTAGTACCGCGGAGTTTAACTATGGCTACACCTTC
CDR3aa: CASSTAEFNYGYTF

abundance: -
d_gene: TRBD1
j_gene: TRBJ1-2
v_gene: TRBV19
CDR3nt: TGTGCCAGTCGACAGGGGCCCGCCGGGGGATATGGCTACACCTTC
CDR3aa: CASRQGPAGGYGYTF

abundance: -
d_gene: TRBD2
j_gene: TRBJ2-3
v_gene: TRBV6-6
CDR3nt: TGTGCCAGCACTCCGGGGGGAGCAGATACGCAGTATTTT
CDR3aa: CASTPGGADTQYF